These 27 T cell receptor beta chains came from one sample sequenced in a study of T cells in Graves' hyperthyroidism and ophthalmopathy. Researchers amplified the TCR beta CDR3 regions from RNA transcripts. TCR CDR3 underwent first-round RT-PCR with the HTBI primer set. In TCRdb, the multiplex PCR reads were re-called with MiXCR into one record per CDR3 protein. Found here are around 300,000 distinct CDR3 sequences, approximately 13% of them singletons; the top ten hold around 24%. The sequenced sample was blood. Receptor source: a woman between 25 and 40 years old with Graves' hyperthyroidism.

In this sample, this clonotype turned up a few times. J is TRBJ2-7 and V is TRBV3-1; 9 bases line up with TRBD2. The CDR3 covers 15 residues. Germline CDR1 is LGHDT and CDR2 is YNNKEL (reference sequence). Trimming cost V 1 base and J 4 bases; bases outside gene matches: 5. The CDR3 region is CASSQGAGGLYEQYF. The CDR3 nucleotides are TGTGCCAGCAGCCAAGGAGCGGGAGGCCTTTACGAGCAGTACTTC.

There are many counts of this clonotype. The chain joins TRBV12-5 to TRBJ1-1; D is unresolved. The CDR3 runs 15 residues. V was trimmed by 1 base and J by 1 base, leaving 10 bases between them. Germline CDR1 LGHNT, CDR2 FRNRAP. Here the CDR3 reads CASGLADARNTEAFF. As DNA, the CDR3 is TGTGCTAGTGGTTTGGCAGACGCCAGGAACACTGAAGCTTTCTTT.

This clonotype is a singleton in its sample. The junction does not match germline at one end; this may be a read error. The rearrangement joins TRBV27 to TRBJ1-3; D gene ambiguous. The germline CDR1 and CDR2 sequences are MNHEY and SMNVEV (reference sequence). This CDR3 is 13 amino acids long. CDR3 sequence (DNA): TGTGCCAGCAGCTCCGGTGCGGGAAGCACCATATATTTT. Translating it yields CASSSGAGSTIYF.

In this sample, this clonotype turned up many times. V gene TRBV3-1 combines with J gene TRBJ2-2, with D maybe TRBD1 (6 bases). There are 15 residues in the CDR3. Per germline, CDR1 LGHDT and CDR2 YNNKEL (reference sequence). The V end was cut by 0 bases, the J end by 9 bases, with 14 bases between. The CDR3 bases are TGTGCCAGCAGCCAAGACGGGACATCAGGAAGGGAGCTGTTTTTT. It encodes CASSQDGTSGRELFF. Complete variable domain (other parts from reference TRBV3-1 and TRBJ2-2): DTAVSQTPKYLVTQMGNDKSIKCEQNLGHDTMYWYKQDSKKFLKIMFSYNNKELIINETVPNRFSPKSPDKAHLNLHINSLELGDSAVYFCASSQDGTSGRELFFGEGSRLTVL.

This clonotype was recorded a few times. V and J are TRBV6-1 and TRBJ1-4; D uncertain. CDR3 length: 15 residues. V was shortened by 5 bases and J by 0 bases, with 10 bases between the two germline ends. From germline, CDR1 is MNHNS and CDR2 SASEGT. The CDR3 region has the DNA TGTGCCAGCAGTCAGGACTGGGCAACTAATGAAAAACTGTTTTTT. Its translation is CASSQDWATNEKLFF.

The CDR3 DNA follows: TGTGCCAGCAGTTACCCTGCTAGGGGCACTCGGGCAGATAATTCACCCCTCCACTTT. Translation: CASSYPARGTRADNSPLHF. The chain combines TRBV6-5 with TRBJ1-6, with a weak D call TRBD1 (5 bases). CDR1 and CDR2 (germline): MNHEY, SVGAGI. V lost 2 bases, J lost 5 bases, and 22 bases lay in between. The CDR3 has 19 amino acids.

The V gene is TRBV11-2, the J gene TRBJ2-7; D call uncertain. This CDR3 comprises 13 residues. Germline V CDR1 and CDR2: SGHAT, FQNNGV. V was trimmed by 2 bases and J by 1 base, leaving 6 bases between them. The CDR3 DNA sequence: TGTGCCAGCAGCTTACTGGAATCCTACGAGCAGTACTTC. Its protein is CASSLLESYEQYF.

The chain recombines TRBV7-8 with TRBJ2-7; possible D gene TRBD1, 6 bases. Germline values: CDR1 SGHVS, CDR2 FQNEAQ. The V and J ends lost 4 bases and 6 bases respectively, with 13 bases between them. This CDR3 has 13 amino acids. The CDR3 sequence: CASSSERGSEQYF. The CDR3 DNA sequence: TGTGCCAGCAGCTCGGAGAGGGGGTCCGAGCAGTACTTC.

This clonotype was recorded many times. The J gene is TRBJ2-2, the V gene TRBV28, with TRBD2 matching over 14 bases. The CDR3 length is 17 residues. The V gene end was trimmed by 3 bases and the J gene end by 6 bases; junction bases not matched to a gene: 6. Germline V CDR1 and CDR2: MDHEN, SYDVKM. The CDR3 here is CASSFQTSGRAAGELFF. In DNA form, the CDR3 reads TGTGCCAGCAGTTTTCAGACTAGCGGGAGGGCCGCCGGGGAGCTGTTTTTT.

The genes are TRBV12-5 and TRBJ2-3; D is ambiguous. Trimming left V 0 bases short and J 7 bases short, with 8 bases between. Germline-derived CDR1 and CDR2 are LGHNT and FRNRAP. The CDR3 has 13 residues. This CDR3 is CASGLVLSNTQYF. The CDR3 bases are TGTGCTAGTGGTTTGGTACTCAGTAATACGCAGTATTTT.

This clonotype was found many times. The CDR3 loop is CASSEEVAYGYTF. CDR3 sequence (DNA): TGTGCCAGCAGTGAAGAGGTGGCCTATGGCTACACCTTC. The chain uses TRBV6-1 and TRBJ1-2; D gene uncertain. Trimming removed 1 base at V and 4 bases at J, with 7 bases between. The CDR3 extends over 13 amino acids. Germline assignment: CDR1 MNHNS and CDR2 SASEGT.

As for this clonotype: One base away lies a much larger clone, so this may be a sequencing read error. The gene calls are TRBV11-2 and TRBJ2-2; a weak D match, TRBD1 (6 bases). Trimming shortened V by 5 bases and J by 6 bases, and 16 bases separated the two germline ends. Germline CDR1 and CDR2: SGHAT and FQNNGV. CDR3 length equals 15 residues. The CDR3 region is CASSRLQGAPGELFF. CDR3 sequence (DNA): TGTGCCAGCAGCCGCCTACAGGGTGCTCCCGGGGAGCTGTTTTTT.

This chain joins TRBV9 and TRBJ2-7, with D perhaps matching TRBD1 or TRBD2 (6 bases each). The germline V and J ends were trimmed by 0 bases and 6 bases, with 13 bases remaining between them. This CDR3 is built from 14 residues. CDR1 SGDLS and CDR2 YYNGEE come from the germline V gene. CDR3 nucleotide sequence: TGTGCCAGCAGCGTAGAGCCAGGGGAGGCCGAGCAGTACTTC. Its translation: CASSVEPGEAEQYF.

A remark on this clonotype: An end of the junction differs from the germline gene, which may be a read error. CDR3 in amino acids: CVSSYGTSGRATDTQYF. In DNA form, the CDR3 reads TGTGTCAGCAGTTACGGGACTAGCGGGAGGGCAACAGATACGCAGTATTTT. V is TRBV6-5 and J is TRBJ2-3; TRBD2 agrees at 16 bases. CDR3 length: 17 amino acids. The germline gives CDR1 MNHEY, CDR2 SVGAGI.

This clonotype was counted at least ten times. The CDR3 DNA reads TGTGCCAGCAGCTCCGCCGGGTCCTCATACGAGCAGTACTTC. It is translated as CASSSAGSSYEQYF. The chain joins TRBV7-2 to TRBJ2-7; D remains unclear. The V end was cut by 4 bases, the J end by 4 bases, with 14 bases between. The germline V gene has CDR1 SGHTA and CDR2 FQGNSA. CDR3 length: 14 amino acids.

This clonotype has a handful of counts. The chain has TRBV29-1 and TRBJ2-5; 7 bases line up with TRBD2. The CDR3 runs to 15 residues. Germline CDR1 is SQVTM and CDR2 is ANQGSEA. V shed 5 bases and J 3 bases; nucleotides not matched to a gene: 12. The CDR3: CSVSGWSSGKETQYF. As DNA, the CDR3 is TGCAGCGTTTCCGGGTGGTCTAGCGGCAAAGAGACCCAGTACTTC.

This clonotype showed up many times. This chain joins TRBV29-1 and TRBJ2-1; 12 bases align to TRBD2. Germline CDR1 is SQVTM and CDR2 is ANQGSEA. There are 15 residues in the CDR3. The junction had 10 bases not matched to a gene; V was cut back by 7 bases and J by 6 bases. CDR3: CSALPPGLAGNEQFF. The CDR3 DNA sequence: TGCAGCGCCCTACCACCGGGACTAGCGGGCAATGAGCAGTTCTTC.

The rearrangement joins TRBV11-2 to TRBJ1-5; D is undetermined. Germline-derived CDR1 and CDR2 are SGHAT and FQNNGV. The CDR3 covers 14 residues. With 5 bases removed from V and 3 bases from J, the gap between germline ends came to 11 bases. The CDR3 loop is CASSPGRNNQPQHF. The CDR3 coding sequence is TGTGCCAGCAGCCCCGGACGGAACAATCAGCCCCAGCATTTT.

This clonotype was recorded at least ten times. The V and J genes are TRBV11-2 and TRBJ2-2; no clear D gene. The CDR3 consists of 13 residues. From germline, CDR1 is SGHAT and CDR2 FQNNGV. Trimming removed 1 base from V and 6 bases from J, with 6 bases in between. The CDR3 bases are TGTGCCAGCAGCTTAGGTAGCCCCGGGGAGCTGTTTTTT. This sequence encodes CASSLGSPGELFF.

This clonotype was seen repeatedly, ten times or more. This chain joins TRBV6-1 and TRBJ1-4, with D perhaps TRBD1 (5 bases). CDR1 is MNHNS and CDR2 is SASEGT in the germline V gene. V lost 6 bases, J lost 6 bases, and 11 bases lay in between. The CDR3 is 13 amino acids. Here the CDR3 reads CASRRGIYEKLFF. Written as DNA, the CDR3 is TGTGCCAGCAGGCGGGGGATATATGAAAAACTGTTTTTT.

This clonotype was observed many times. The chain links TRBV11-2 to TRBJ2-3; TRBD2 aligns across 9 bases. The CDR3 contains 16 residues. J lost 6 bases, V lost 3 bases, and 10 bases had no gene match. Per the germline V gene, CDR1 is SGHAT and CDR2 is FQNNGV. The CDR3 region is CASSLGVAGVQDTQYF. CDR3 DNA: TGTGCCAGCAGCTTGGGCGTAGCGGGAGTTCAGGATACGCAGTATTTT.

Details on this clonotype: A much larger clone is a single base away; this may be a read error. This sequence joins TRBV28 and TRBJ2-5, with D uncertain. The CDR3 loop spans 13 amino acids. Per the germline V gene, CDR1 is MDHEN and CDR2 is SYDVKM. The CDR3: CVSSKASVETQYF. The CDR3 region has the DNA TGTGTCAGCAGTAAGGCTAGTGTAGAGACCCAGTACTTC.

The V and J genes are TRBV20-1 and TRBJ2-5; 7 bases map to TRBD2. V gave up 5 bases and J gave up 5 bases; unmatched junction bases: 8. Germline loops: CDR1 DFQATT, CDR2 SNEGSKA (reference sequence). CDR3 length equals 13 residues. The CDR3: CSARRLAVETQYF. CDR3 bases: TGCAGTGCTCGGCGGCTAGCGGTGGAGACCCAGTACTTC.

This clonotype was observed many times. The V call is TRBV27, the J call TRBJ2-1; 9 positions match TRBD1. J lost 6 bases, V lost 8 bases, and 11 bases had no gene match. The CDR3 length is 15 residues. In germline, CDR1 is MNHEY, CDR2 SMNVEV (reference sequence). The CDR3 reads CASDKSDRGINEQFF. The CDR3 DNA is TGTGCCAGCGATAAATCTGACAGGGGGATCAATGAGCAGTTCTTC.

This clonotype was seen ten or more times. The chain joins TRBV7-9 to TRBJ2-7, with a weak D call TRBD1 (6 bases). V lost 4 bases and J lost 3, with 10 bases in between. Germline CDR1 SEHNR, CDR2 FQNEAQ (reference sequence). The CDR3 runs 13 residues. The CDR3 DNA follows: TGTGCCAGCAGCTCGGACAGTTTCTACGAGCAGTACTTC. As protein: CASSSDSFYEQYF.

This clonotype was found many times. The rearrangement uses TRBV12-3 or TRBV12-4 and TRBJ1-2, with 7 positions matching TRBD1. V dropped 7 bases and J dropped 4; count of bases not matched to a gene: 9. This CDR3 spans 14 amino acids. The CDR3 loop reads CASTNRQGPYGYTF. As DNA, the CDR3 is TGTGCCAGCACCAACCGACAGGGACCCTATGGCTACACCTTC.

The table lists this clonotype with many counts. The V and J genes are TRBV12-3 or TRBV12-4 and TRBJ2-2, with a possible D match to TRBD1 (8 bases). The CDR3 contains 23 residues. Trimming stripped 4 bases from V and 1 base from J, with 34 bases between. CDR3 sequence: CASSSPAHSGTGSSLLNTGELFF. For the CDR3, the DNA is TGTGCCAGCAGTTCCCCCGCACACAGCGGGACAGGCTCTAGTCTACTGAACACCGGGGAGCTGTTTTTT.